This T cell receptor beta chain was profiled in a study of cytomegalovirus exposure and HLA in healthy donors. Regarding the study as a whole: The study dropped some indistinguishable V segments, TRBV6-2 and TRBV6-3 among them. A later analysis linked a missense variant in DCLRE1C to the trimming of TCR beta V and J genes.

Those who donated were healthy bone marrow donors. From germline, CDR1 is SQVTM and CDR2 ANQGSEA. This CDR3 spans 16 amino acids. The junction had 12 bases not matched to a gene; V was cut back by 3 bases and J by 3 bases. With respect to this clone: The antigen is not known.

PCR involved 60 Vbeta and 13 Jbeta primers. Clones were read by immunoSEQ multiplex PCR, and TCRdb kept only the in-frame ones, dropping some. The sample records roughly 160,000 clones, roughly 80% being singletons. The TCR originated in a man aged 30-40 years in good health and CMV-seronegative. This sequence joins TRBV29-1 and TRBJ2-3; TRBD2 aligns across 7 bases. The sample comprised PBMCs. DNA of the CDR3: TGCAGCGTTGATGAGGAGGTGGGGGGAGGGACAGATACGCAGTATTTT. Its protein product is CSVDEEVGGGTDTQYF.